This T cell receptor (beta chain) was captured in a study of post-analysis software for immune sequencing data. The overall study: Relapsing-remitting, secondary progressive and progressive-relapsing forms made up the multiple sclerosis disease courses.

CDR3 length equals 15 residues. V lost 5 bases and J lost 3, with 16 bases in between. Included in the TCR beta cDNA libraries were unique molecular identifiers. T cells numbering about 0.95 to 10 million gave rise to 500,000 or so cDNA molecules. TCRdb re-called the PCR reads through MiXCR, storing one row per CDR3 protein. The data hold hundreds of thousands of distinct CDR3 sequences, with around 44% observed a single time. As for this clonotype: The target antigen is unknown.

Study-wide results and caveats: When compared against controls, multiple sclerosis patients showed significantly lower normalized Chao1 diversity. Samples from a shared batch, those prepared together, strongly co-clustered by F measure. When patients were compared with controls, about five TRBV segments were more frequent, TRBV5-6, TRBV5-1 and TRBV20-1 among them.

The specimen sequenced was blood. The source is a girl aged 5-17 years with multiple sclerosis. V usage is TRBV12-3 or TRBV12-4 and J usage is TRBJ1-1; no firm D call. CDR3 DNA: TGTGCCAGCAGTCCCCGGCGGTTCTTCCACACTGAAGCTTTCTTT. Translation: CASSPRRFFHTEAFF.